This record covers a single T cell receptor (beta chain). No antigen is known for it. The data stem from a study of memory CD4+ T cells and cytomegalovirus serostatus. Repertoires were generated with immunoSEQ multiplex PCR, while TCRdb's copy carries only in-frame clones and drops some. Here the sample spans around 38,000 clones, 76% being singletons. The sort gate was single viable CD3+CD4+CD8-CD45RO+ cells for memory CD4+ T cells. The length of the CDR3 is 13 residues. Trimming at V came to 7 bases and at J to 5 bases, leaving 4 bases not matched to a gene. Germline V gives CDR1 SQVTM, CDR2 ANQGSEA. Whole-study findings and limits: About two fifths of the roughly 150 known CMV-associated TCRbeta sequences appeared in CD4+ memory. The CMV-associated TCR signature appears largely within the CD4+ memory repertoire.

V is TRBV29-1 and J is TRBJ2-5, with TRBD2 matching 13 bases. Material: memory CD4+ T cells from blood. The receptor was isolated from an adult in good health and CMV-seronegative. In DNA, the CDR3 is TGCAGCGGATGGACTAGCGGGAGCGAGACCCAGTACTTC. Its protein is CSGWTSGSETQYF.